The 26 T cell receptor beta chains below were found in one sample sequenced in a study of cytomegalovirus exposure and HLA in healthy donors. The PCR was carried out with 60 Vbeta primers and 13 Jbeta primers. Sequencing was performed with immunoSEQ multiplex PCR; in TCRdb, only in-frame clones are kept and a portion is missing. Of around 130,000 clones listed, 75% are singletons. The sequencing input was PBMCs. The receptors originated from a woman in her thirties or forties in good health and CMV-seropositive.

CDR3: CAWSVLAGGSYEQYF. CDR3 DNA sequence: TGTGCCTGGAGTGTACTGGCGGGAGGCTCCTACGAGCAGTACTTC. The chain couples TRBV30 to TRBJ2-7; 8 bases are shared with TRBD2. The ends lost 0 bases at V and 0 bases at J; junction bases unmatched: 4. The CDR3 consists of 15 residues. Germline lookup yields CDR1 GTSNPN and CDR2 SVGIG (reference sequence).

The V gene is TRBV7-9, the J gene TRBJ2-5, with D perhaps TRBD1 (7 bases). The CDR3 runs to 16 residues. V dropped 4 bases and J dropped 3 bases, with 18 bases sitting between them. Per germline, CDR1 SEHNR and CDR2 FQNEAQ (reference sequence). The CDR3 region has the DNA TGTGCCAGCAGCTCCACGGAGGGGGCGAAAGAAGAGACCCAGTACTTC. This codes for CASSSTEGAKEETQYF.

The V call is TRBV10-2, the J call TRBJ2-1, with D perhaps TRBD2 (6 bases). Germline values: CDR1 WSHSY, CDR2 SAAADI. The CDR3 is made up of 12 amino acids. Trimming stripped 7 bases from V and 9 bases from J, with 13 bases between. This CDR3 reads CASITGGSEQFF. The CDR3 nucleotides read TGCGCCAGCATCACTGGGGGGAGTGAGCAGTTCTTC.

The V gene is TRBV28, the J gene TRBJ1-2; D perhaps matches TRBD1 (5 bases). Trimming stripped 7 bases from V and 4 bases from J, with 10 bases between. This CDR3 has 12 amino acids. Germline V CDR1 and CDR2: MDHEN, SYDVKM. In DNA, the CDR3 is TGTGCCAGCACCCCGGGGGTCTATGGCTACACCTTC. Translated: CASTPGVYGYTF.

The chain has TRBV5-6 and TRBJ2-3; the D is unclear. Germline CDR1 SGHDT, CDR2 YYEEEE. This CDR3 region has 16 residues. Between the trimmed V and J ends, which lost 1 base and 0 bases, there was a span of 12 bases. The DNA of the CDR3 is TGTGCCAGCAGCTTGAGGAGTGGCACTAGCACAGATACGCAGTATTTT. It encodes CASSLRSGTSTDTQYF.

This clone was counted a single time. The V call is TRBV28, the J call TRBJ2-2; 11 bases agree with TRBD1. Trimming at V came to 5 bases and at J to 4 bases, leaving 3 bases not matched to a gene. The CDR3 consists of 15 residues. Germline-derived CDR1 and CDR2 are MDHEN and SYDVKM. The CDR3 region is CASSPGTGGTGELFF. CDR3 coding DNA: TGTGCCAGCAGTCCGGGGACAGGGGGCACCGGGGAGCTGTTTTTT.

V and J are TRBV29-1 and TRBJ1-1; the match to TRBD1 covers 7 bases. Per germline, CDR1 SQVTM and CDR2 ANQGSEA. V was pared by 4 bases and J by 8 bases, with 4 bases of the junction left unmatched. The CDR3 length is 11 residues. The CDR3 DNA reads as TGCAGCGTTGGTTTGGGACAGGAAGCTTTCTTT. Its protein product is CSVGLGQEAFF.

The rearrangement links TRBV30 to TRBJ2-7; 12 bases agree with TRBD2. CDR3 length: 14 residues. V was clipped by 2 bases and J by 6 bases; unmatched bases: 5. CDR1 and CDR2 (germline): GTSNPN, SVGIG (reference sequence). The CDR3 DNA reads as TGTGCCTGGAGTCTACTAGCGGGAGGCGGCGAGCAGTACTTC. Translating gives CAWSLLAGGGEQYF.

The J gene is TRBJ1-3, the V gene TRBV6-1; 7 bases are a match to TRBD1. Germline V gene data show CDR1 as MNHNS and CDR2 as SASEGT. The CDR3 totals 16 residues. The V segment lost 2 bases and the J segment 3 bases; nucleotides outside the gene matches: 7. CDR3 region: CASSERAGGIGNTIYF. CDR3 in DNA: TGTGCCAGCAGTGAAAGGGCAGGGGGAATTGGAAACACCATATATTTT.

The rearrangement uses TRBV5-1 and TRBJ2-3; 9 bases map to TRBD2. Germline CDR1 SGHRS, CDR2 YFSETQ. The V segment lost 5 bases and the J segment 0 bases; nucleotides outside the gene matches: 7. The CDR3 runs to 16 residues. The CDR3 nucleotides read TGCGCCAGCAGGCTACCTAGCGGGACTAGCACAGATACGCAGTATTTT. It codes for CASRLPSGTSTDTQYF.

Here the CDR3 DNA reads TGCGCCAGCAGCCAAGATCGGGAGGGCTATGGCTACACCTTC. This encodes CASSQDREGYGYTF. V usage is TRBV4-3 and J usage is TRBJ1-2; unclear D gene. This CDR3 contains 14 residues. Per germline, CDR1 LGHNA and CDR2 YSLEER. Trimming cost V 0 bases and J 4 bases, with 9 bases left between them.

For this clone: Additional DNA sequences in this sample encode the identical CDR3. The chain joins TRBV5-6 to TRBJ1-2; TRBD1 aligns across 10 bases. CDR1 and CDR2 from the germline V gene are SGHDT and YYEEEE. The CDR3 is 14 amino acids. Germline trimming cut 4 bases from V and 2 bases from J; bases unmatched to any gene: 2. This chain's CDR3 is CASSPGQGNYGYTF. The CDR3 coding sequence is TGTGCCAGCAGCCCGGGACAGGGGAACTATGGCTACACCTTC. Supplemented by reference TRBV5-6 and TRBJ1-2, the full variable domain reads DAGVTQSPTHLIKTRGQQVTLRCSPKSGHDTVSWYQQALGQGPQFIFQYYEEEERQRGNFPDRFSGHQFPNYSSELNVNALLLGDSALYLCASSPGQGNYGYTFGSGTRLTVV.

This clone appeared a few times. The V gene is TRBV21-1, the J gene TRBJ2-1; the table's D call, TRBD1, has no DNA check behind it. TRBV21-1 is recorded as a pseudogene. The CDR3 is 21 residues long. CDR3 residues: CASSKRGQGAGSGRAPNEQFF. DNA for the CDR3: TGTGCCAGCAGCAAGAGGGGACAGGGGGCTGGAAGCGGGCGTGCCCCCAATGAGCAGTTCTTC.

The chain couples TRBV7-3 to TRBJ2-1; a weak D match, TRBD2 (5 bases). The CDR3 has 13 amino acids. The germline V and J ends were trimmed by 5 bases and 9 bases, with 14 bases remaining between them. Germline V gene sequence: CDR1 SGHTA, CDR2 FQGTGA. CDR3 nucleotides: TGTGCCAGCAGCCTACTAGGAGGTCGTGAGCAGTTCTTC. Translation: CASSLLGGREQFF. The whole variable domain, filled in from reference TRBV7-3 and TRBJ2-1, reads GAGVSQTPSNKVTEKGKYVELRCDPISGHTALYWYRQSLGQGPEFLIYFQGTGAADDSGLPNDRFFAVRPEGSVSTLKIQRTERGDSAVYLCASSLLGGREQFFGPGTRLTVL.

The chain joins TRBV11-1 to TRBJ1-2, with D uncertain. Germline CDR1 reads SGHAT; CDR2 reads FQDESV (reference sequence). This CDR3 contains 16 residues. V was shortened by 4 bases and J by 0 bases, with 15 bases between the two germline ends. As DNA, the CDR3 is TGTGCCAGCAGCTCCGATCCTGATACAGCTAACTATGGCTACACCTTC. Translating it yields CASSSDPDTANYGYTF.

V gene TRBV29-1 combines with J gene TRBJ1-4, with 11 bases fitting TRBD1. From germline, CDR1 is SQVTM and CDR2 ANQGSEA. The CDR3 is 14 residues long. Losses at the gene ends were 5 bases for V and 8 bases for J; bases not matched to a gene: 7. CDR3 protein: CSVTSGTGGEKLFF. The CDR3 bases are TGCAGCGTTACATCCGGGACAGGGGGGGAAAAACTGTTTTTT.

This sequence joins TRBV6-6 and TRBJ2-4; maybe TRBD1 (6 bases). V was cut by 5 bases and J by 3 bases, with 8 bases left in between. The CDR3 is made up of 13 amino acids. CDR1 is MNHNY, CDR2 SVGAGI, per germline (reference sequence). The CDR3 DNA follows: TGTGCCAGCAGTCAGGGGAACAAAAACATTCAGTACTTC. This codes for CASSQGNKNIQYF.

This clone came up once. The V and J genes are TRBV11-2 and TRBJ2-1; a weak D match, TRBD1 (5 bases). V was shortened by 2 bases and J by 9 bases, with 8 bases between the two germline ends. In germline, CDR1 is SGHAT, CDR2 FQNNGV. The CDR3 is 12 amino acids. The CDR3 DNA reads TGTGCCAGCAGCTTACGCAGGGCTGAGCAGTTCTTC. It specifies CASSLRRAEQFF.

The CDR3 sequence: CASSPVPGTSGDNEQFF. Written as DNA, the CDR3 is TGCGCCAGCAGCCCAGTTCCGGGGACTAGCGGTGACAATGAGCAGTTCTTC. V gene TRBV4-3 combines with J gene TRBJ2-1; 11 bases match TRBD2. This CDR3 contains 17 residues. The J segment lost 5 bases and the V segment lost 4 bases, leaving 10 bases of the junction unmatched. CDR1 is LGHNA and CDR2 is YSLEER in the germline V gene.

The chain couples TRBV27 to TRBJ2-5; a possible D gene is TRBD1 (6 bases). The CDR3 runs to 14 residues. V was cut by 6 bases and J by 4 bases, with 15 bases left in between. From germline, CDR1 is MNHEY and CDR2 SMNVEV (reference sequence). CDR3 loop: CASSSLDRPETQYF. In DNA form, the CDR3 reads TGTGCCAGCAGCAGCCTAGACAGGCCAGAGACCCAGTACTTC.

The CDR3 region is CASSSSGANTEAFF. DNA of the CDR3: TGTGCCAGCAGCTCTTCAGGGGCCAACACTGAAGCTTTCTTT. The rearrangement joins TRBV7-2 to TRBJ1-1; TRBD1 is a possible D gene (6 bases). The CDR3 contains 14 residues. Germline lookup yields CDR1 SGHTA and CDR2 FQGNSA. V lost 4 bases and J 2 bases, leaving 11 bases between the germline ends.

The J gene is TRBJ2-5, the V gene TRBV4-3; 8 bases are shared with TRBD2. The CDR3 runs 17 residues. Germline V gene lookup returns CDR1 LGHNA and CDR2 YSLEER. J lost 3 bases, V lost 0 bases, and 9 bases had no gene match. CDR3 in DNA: TGCGCCAGCAGCCAAGATCACGGGGGGGCGGGCGAAGAGACCCAGTACTTC. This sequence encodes CASSQDHGGAGEETQYF.

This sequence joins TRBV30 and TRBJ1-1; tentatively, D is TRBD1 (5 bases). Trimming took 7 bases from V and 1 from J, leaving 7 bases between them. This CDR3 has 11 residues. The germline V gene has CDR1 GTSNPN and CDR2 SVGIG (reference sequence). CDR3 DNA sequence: TGTGCCTCCCAGGGGAACACTGAAGCTTTCTTT. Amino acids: CASQGNTEAFF.

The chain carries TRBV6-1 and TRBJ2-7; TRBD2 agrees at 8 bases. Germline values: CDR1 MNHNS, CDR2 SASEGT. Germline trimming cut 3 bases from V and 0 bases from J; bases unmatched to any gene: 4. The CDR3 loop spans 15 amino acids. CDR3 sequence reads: CASSETSASSYEQYF. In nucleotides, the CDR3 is TGTGCCAGCAGTGAGACTAGCGCTAGCTCCTACGAGCAGTACTTC.

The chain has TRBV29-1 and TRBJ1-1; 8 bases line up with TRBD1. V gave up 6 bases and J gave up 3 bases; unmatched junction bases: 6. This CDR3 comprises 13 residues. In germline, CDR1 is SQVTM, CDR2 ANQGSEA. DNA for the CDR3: TGCAGCGTGAGGACAGGGTTGGACACTGAAGCTTTCTTT. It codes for CSVRTGLDTEAFF.

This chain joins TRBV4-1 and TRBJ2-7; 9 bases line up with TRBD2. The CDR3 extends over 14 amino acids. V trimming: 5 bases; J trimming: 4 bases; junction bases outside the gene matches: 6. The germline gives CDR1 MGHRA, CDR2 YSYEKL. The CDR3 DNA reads TGCGCCAGCAGCTTCCTAGCGGGGAATTACGAGCAGTACTTC. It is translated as CASSFLAGNYEQYF.